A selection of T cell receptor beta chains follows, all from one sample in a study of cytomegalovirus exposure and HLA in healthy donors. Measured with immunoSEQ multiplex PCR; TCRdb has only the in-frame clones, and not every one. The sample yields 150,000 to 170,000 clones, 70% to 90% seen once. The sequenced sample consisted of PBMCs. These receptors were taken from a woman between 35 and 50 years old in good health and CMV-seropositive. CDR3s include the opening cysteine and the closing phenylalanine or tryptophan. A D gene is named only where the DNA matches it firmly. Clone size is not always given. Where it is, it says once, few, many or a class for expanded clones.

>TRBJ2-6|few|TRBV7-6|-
TGTGCCAGCAGCTTAGCGAGTCCATCTGGGGCCAACGTCCTGACTTTC
CASSLASPSGANVLTF
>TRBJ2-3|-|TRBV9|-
TGTGCCAGCAGCGTAGCTGGGCAGCCTAGCACAGATACGCAGTATTTT
CASSVAGQPSTDTQYF
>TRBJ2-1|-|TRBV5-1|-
TGCGCCAGCAAGGTGGCGGGAATGAATGAGCAGTTCTTC
CASKVAGMNEQFF
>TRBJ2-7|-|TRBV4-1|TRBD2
TGCGCCAGCAGCCCCGCCGGAGCGGGAGCTTCCTACGAGCAGTACTTC
CASSPAGAGASYEQYF
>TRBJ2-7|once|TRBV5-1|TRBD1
TGCGCCAGCAGCTGGGGACAGGGTGACGAGCAGTACTTC
CASSWGQGDEQYF
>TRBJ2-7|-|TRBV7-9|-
TGTGCCAGCAGCTTAGCGGGGGGCTACGAGCAGTACTTC
CASSLAGGYEQYF
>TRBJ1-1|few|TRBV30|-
TGTGCCTGGAGTGCGCAGATTACCACTGAAGCTTTCTTT
CAWSAQITTEAFF
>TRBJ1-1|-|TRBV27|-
TGTGCCAGCAGTACCCCGGCGACAGGTTTGAACACTGAAGCTTTCTTT
CASSTPATGLNTEAFF
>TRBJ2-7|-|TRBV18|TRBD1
TGTGCCAGCTCACCGACAGGGGGCGCGGCCGAGCAGTACTTC
CASSPTGGAAEQYF
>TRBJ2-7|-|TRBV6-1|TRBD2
TGTGCCAGCACGAGGACTAGCCAAGACGGATACGAGCAGTACTTC
CASTRTSQDGYEQYF
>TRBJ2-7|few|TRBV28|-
TGTGCCTCCCAGGGGGGCTTAAGCTACGAGCAGTACTTC
CASQGGLSYEQYF
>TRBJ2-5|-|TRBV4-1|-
TGCGCCAGCAGCCAAGGTCGGGGTCAAGAGACCCAGTACTTC
CASSQGRGQETQYF
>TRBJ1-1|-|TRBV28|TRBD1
TGTGCCAGCAGTTTACCTGCCACCCGACAGGGCAACACTGAAGCTTTCTTT
CASSLPATRQGNTEAFF
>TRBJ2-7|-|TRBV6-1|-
TGTGCCAGCAGTGAAGCTTGGGCCGCAGCATCCTACGAGCAGTACTTC
CASSEAWAAASYEQYF
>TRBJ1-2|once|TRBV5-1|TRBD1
TGCGCCAGCAGCTTGTCAGGGGGCGGCTATGGCTACACCTTC
CASSLSGGGYGYTF
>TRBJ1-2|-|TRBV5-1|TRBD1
TGCGCCAGCAGCTTGACAGACAGGGCTAACTATGGCTACACCTTC
CASSLTDRANYGYTF
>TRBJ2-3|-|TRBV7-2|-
TGTGCCAGCAGCCCCCAGGGTCAAGGCGGGGCGGCCCGGGGGCAGTATTTT
CASSPQGQGGAARGQYF
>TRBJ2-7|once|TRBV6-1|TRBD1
TGTGCCAGCAGTGAATTGGGACAGGGGACGTACGAGCAGTACTTC
CASSELGQGTYEQYF
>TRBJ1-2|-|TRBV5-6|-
TGTGCCAGCGATAAGGGCCCAGGGCCTCCCTATGGCTACACCTTC
CASDKGPGPPYGYTF
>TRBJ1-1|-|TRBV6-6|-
TGTGCCAGCAGTTACTCCACTTACACTGAAGCTTTCTTT
CASSYSTYTEAFF
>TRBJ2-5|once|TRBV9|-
TGTGCCAGCAGCGCTTCCCCTCAGTTCATAGAGACCCAGTACTTC
CASSASPQFIETQYF
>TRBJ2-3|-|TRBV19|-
TGTGCCTGTGGCTTACCCACAGATACGCAGTATTTT
CACGLPTDTQYF
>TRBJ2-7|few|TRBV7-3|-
TGTGCCAGCAGCTTAGGGGGCGGTGGCGAGCAGTACTTC
CASSLGGGGEQYF
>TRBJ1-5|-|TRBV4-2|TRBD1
TGTGCCAGCAGCCAAGATGGACAGGGAAATCAGCCCCAGCATTTT
CASSQDGQGNQPQHF
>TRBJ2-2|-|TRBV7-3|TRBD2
TGTGCCAGCAGCCAAAACCCAACTAGCGGGGGCACCGGGGAGCTGTTTTTT
CASSQNPTSGGTGELFF
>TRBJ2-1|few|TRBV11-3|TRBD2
TGTGCCAGCAGCTTAGGCGGGAGCCTCAATGAGCAGTTCTTC
CASSLGGSLNEQFF
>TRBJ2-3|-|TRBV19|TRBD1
TGTGCCAGTAAGGACAGGGAATTTAGCACAGATACGCAGTATTTT
CASKDREFSTDTQYF
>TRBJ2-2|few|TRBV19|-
TGTGCCAGTAGTTTCGGACTGTCCACCGGGGAGCTGTTTTTT
CASSFGLSTGELFF
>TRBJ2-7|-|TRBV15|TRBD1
TGTGCCACCAGCACAACCTTTCCGGGACAGGAGTTTCACGAGCAGTACTTC
CATSTTFPGQEFHEQYF
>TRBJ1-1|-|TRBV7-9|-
TGTGCCAGCAGCTCCCGGGGCACTGAAGCTTTCTTT
CASSSRGTEAFF
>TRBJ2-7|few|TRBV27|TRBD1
TGTGCCAGCAGTCCCGGGACAGGGGGCTACGAGCAGTACTTC
CASSPGTGGYEQYF
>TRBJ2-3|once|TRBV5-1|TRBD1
TGCGCCAGCAGCTTGACAGGGGGCAGGGATACGCAGTATTTT
CASSLTGGRDTQYF
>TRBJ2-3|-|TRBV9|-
TGTGCCAGCAGGCAAAGCGGCACAGATACGCAGTATTTT
CASRQSGTDTQYF
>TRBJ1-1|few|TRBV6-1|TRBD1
TGTGCCAGCAGTGAAGCATCTGGGCAGGGGGTCCACACTGAAGCTTTCTTT
CASSEASGQGVHTEAFF